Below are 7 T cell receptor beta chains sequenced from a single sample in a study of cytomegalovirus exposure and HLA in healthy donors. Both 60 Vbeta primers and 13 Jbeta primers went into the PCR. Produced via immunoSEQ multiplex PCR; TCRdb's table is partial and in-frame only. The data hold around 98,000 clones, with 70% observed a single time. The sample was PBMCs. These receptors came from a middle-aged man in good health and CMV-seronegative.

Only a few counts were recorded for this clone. The CDR3 sequence: CASTLSSTGELFF. CDR3 sequence (DNA): TGTGCCAGCACCCTTAGCTCCACCGGGGAGCTGTTTTTT. V usage is TRBV11-2 and J usage is TRBJ2-2; D is undetermined. V was clipped by 7 bases and J by 4 bases, with 10 bases between them. The CDR3 covers 13 residues. Germline CDR1 reads SGHAT; CDR2 reads FQNNGV.

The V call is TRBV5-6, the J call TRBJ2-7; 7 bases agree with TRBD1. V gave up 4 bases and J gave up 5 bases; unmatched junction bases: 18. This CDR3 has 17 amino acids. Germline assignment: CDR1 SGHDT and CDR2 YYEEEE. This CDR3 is CASSPRGRGFLLHEQYF. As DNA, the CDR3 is TGTGCCAGCAGCCCCCGGGGCAGGGGGTTCCTCCTCCACGAGCAGTACTTC.

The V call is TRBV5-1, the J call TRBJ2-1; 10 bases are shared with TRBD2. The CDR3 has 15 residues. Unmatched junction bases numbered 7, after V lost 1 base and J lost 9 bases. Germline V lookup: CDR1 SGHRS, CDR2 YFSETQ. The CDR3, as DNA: TGCGCCAGCAGCTTGAGGCTAGCGGGGGATAGTGAGCAGTTCTTC. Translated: CASSLRLAGDSEQFF.

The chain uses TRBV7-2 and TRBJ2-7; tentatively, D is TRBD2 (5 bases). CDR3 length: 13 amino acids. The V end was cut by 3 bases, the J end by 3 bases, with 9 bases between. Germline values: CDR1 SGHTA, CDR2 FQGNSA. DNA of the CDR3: TGTGCCAGCAGCTTGGCGGGTATCTACGAGCAGTACTTC. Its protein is CASSLAGIYEQYF.

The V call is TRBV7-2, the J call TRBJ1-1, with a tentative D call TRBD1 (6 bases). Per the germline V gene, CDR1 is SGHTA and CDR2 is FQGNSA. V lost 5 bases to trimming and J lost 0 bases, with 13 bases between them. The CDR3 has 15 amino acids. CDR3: CASSPPGQLNTEAFF. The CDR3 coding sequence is TGTGCCAGCAGCCCACCGGGACAACTGAACACTGAAGCTTTCTTT.

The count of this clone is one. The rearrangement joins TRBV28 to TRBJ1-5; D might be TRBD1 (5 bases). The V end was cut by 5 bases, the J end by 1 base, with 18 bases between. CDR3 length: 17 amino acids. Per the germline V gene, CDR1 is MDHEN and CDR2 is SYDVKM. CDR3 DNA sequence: TGTGCCAGCAGTCCTTCATTTTTTAAGGGGAGCAATCAGCCCCAGCATTTT. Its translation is CASSPSFFKGSNQPQHF.

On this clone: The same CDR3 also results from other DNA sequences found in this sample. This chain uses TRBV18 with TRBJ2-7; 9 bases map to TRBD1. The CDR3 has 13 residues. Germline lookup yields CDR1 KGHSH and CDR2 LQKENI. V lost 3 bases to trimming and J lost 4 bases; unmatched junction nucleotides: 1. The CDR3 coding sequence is TGTGCCAGCTCACCGGGGACAGGGTACGAGCAGTACTTC. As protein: CASSPGTGYEQYF.